This T cell receptor beta chain appears in the sequencing data of a study of T cell changes during pregnancy in multiple sclerosis. Germline CDR1 reads LNHDA; CDR2 reads SQIVND (reference sequence). This CDR3 spans 15 amino acids. The V gene end was trimmed by 4 bases and the J gene end by 3 bases; junction bases not matched to a gene: 6. Sequenced by immunoSEQ multiplex PCR; TCRdb stores in-frame clones only, minus some. Here the sample spans 58,000 or so clones, approximately 90% being singletons. The V call is TRBV19, the J call TRBJ2-1; 7 bases align to TRBD2. The TCR comes from a female donor with multiple sclerosis, enrolled in a pregnancy study. Sequenced material: CD4+ T cells from peripheral blood mononuclear cells, taken in the third trimester of pregnancy. The CDR3 loop is CASSTAGRVYNEQFF. The CDR3 DNA sequence: TGTGCCAGTAGTACCGCAGGGAGGGTCTACAATGAGCAGTTCTTC.